This T cell receptor beta chain was identified in a study of a mutant IDH1 vaccine in newly diagnosed glioma. The method was immunoSEQ multiplex PCR; TCRdb's version includes in-frame clones alone and lacks a portion of them. The sample lists around 50,000 clones; more than 80% were seen once. The CDR3 contains 16 residues. Losses at the gene ends were 4 bases for V and 2 bases for J; bases not matched to a gene: 9. Germline CDR1 SGHNT, CDR2 YYREEE (reference sequence). About this clone itself: Its antigen is as yet unknown.

Time point in this sample: week 5, during vaccination. The vaccine gave 300 ug of a 20-mer mutant IDH1 peptide subcutaneously per dose. This material consisted of PBMCs, taken from a glioma patient whose treatment included an IDH1 peptide vaccine. This receptor was obtained from a woman aged 40 to 50 with glioma. The chain has TRBV5-4 and TRBJ1-1; 9 positions agree with TRBD1. The CDR3 nucleotides read TGTGCCAGCAGCGGGGACAGGGCGGCCCCTAACACTGAAGCTTTCTTT. Encoded protein: CASSGDRAAPNTEAFF.